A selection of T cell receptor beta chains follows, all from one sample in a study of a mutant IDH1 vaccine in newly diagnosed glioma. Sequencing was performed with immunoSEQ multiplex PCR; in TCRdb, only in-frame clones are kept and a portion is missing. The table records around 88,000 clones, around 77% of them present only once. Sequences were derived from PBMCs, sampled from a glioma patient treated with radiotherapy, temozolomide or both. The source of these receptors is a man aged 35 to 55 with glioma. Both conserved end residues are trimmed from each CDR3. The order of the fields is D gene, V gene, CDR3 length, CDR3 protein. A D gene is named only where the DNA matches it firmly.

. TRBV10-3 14 AISERGMGGTDTQY
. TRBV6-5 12 ASWGDLSSYEQY
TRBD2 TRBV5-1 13 ASTLLAASSDTQY
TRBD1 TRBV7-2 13 ASSLSGTGPYEQY
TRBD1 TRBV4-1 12 ASSQPRTGGGYT
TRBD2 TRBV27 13 ASSLSLAGNNEQF
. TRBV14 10 ASSSQGFGYT
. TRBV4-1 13 ASSQGPGERSPLH
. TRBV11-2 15 ASSSLTHRTNTGELF
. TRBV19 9 ASTGANVLT
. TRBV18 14 ASSPPGLGGNEKLF
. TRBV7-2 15 ASSLALLGAQVGTQY
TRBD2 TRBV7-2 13 ASSGRVGPKETQY
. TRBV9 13 ASTDPGGHPTEAF
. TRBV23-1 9 ASTPRETQY
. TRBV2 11 ASAGAGDTEAF
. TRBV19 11 ASSTGRGYEQY
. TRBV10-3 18 AISEYAVDRDLQEDEKLF
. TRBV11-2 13 ASSLEQGSGETQY
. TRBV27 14 ASSLKFSVSYNEQF
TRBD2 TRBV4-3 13 ASSQDPGTSYEQF
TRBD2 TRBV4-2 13 ASSQETSGTDTQY
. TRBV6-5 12 ASSYSTFGYGYT
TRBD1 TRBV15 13 ATSREGQGTTPLH
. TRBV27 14 ASRFGPRESNTEAF
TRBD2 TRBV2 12 ASSVGSGVYTQY
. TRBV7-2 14 ASSLVARAGNEKLF
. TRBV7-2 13 ASSSRTDFKNIQY
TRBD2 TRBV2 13 ASRGPGGRAYEQY
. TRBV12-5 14 ASGLRERGSVNEQF
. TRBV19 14 ASSLSPGASDQPQH
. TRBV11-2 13 ASSLVGTHTGELF
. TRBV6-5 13 ASSYRVPGANVLT
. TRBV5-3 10 ARSSYTGELF
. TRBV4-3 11 ASSLSRDNEQF
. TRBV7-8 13 ASSIGGGEQETQY
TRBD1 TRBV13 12 ASSLGQGYDEQY
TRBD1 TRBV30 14 AWRDRDRGSGNTIY
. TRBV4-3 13 ASSPGEGIEETQY
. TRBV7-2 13 ASSLAGGGANVLT
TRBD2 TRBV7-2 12 ASRGLAGGREQF
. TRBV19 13 ASGREGKLEYGYT
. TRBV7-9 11 ASSSQLVTEQF
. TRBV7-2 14 ASSLGWGSYHNEQF
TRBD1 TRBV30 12 AWAWTGDNEKLF
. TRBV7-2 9 ASSLYGEQY
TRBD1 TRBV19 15 ASAGQTRQGVSYEQY
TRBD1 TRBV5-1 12 ASSSSGGVEKLF
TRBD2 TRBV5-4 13 ASSLSSGRQETQY
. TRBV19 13 ASSIDPGLTGGYT